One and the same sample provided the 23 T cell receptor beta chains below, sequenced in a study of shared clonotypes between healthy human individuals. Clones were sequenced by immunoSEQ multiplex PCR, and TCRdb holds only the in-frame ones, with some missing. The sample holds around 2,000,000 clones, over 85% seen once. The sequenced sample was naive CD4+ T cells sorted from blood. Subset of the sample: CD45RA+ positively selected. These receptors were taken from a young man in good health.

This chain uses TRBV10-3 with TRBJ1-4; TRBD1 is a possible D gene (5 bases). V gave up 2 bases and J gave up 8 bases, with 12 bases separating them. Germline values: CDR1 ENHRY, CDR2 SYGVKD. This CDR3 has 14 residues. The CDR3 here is CAISEEQVREKLFF. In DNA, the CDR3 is TGTGCCATCAGTGAGGAACAGGTTCGGGAAAAACTGTTTTTT.

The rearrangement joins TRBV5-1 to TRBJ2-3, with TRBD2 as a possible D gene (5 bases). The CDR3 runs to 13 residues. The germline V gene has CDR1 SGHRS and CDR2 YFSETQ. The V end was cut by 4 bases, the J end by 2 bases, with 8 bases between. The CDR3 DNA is TGCGCCAGCAGCGGACTCCCCACAGATACGCAGTATTTT. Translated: CASSGLPTDTQYF.

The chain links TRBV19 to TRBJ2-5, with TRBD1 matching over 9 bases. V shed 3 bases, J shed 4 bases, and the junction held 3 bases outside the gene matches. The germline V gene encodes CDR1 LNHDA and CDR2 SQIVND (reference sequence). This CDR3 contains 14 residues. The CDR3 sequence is CASSIYRGLETQYF. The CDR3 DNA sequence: TGTGCCAGTAGTATCTACAGGGGGCTAGAGACCCAGTACTTC.

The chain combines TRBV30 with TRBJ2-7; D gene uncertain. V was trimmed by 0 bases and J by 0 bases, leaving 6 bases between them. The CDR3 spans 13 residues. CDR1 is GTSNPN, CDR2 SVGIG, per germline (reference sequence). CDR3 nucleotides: TGTGCCTGGAGTGTAGGCCCCTCCTACGAGCAGTACTTC. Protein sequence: CAWSVGPSYEQYF. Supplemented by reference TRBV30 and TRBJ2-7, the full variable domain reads SQTIHQWPATLVQPVGSPLSLECTVEGTSNPNLYWYRQAAGRGLQLLFYSVGIGQISSEVPQNLSASRPQDRQFILSSKKLLLSDSGFYLCAWSVGPSYEQYFGPGTRLTVT.

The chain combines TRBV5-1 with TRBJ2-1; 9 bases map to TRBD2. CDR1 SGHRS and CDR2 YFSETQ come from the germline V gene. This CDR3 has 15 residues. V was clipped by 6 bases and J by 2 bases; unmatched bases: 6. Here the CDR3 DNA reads TGCGCCAGCACTGCGGGAGGGAGTGCCTACAATGAGCAGTTCTTC. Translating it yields CASTAGGSAYNEQFF.

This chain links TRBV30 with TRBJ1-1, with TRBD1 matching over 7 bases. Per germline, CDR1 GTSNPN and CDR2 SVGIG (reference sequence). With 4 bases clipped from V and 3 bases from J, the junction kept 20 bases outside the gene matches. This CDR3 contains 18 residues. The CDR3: CAWTRGQQYTLRDTEAFF. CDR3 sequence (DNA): TGTGCCTGGACCCGGGGACAGCAGTACACCCTCAGGGACACTGAAGCTTTCTTT.

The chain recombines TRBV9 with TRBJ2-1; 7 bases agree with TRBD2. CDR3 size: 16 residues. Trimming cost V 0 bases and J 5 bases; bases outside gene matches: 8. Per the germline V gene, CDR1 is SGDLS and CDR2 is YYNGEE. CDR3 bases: TGTGCCAGCAGCGTAGTTGGAACGGGGGGTCACAATGAGCAGTTCTTC. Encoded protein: CASSVVGTGGHNEQFF.

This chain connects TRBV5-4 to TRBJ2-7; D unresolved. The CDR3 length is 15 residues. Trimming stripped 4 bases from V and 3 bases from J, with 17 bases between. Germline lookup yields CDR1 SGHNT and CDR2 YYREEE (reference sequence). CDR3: CASSPEGDFFYEQYF. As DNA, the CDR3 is TGTGCCAGCAGCCCGGAAGGAGACTTCTTCTACGAGCAGTACTTC.

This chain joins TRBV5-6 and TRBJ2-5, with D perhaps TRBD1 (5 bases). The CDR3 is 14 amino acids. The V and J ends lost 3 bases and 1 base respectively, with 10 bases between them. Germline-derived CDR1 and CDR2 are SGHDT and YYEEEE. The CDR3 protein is CASSYPGPQETQYF. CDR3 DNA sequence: TGTGCCAGCAGCTACCCAGGGCCCCAAGAGACCCAGTACTTC.

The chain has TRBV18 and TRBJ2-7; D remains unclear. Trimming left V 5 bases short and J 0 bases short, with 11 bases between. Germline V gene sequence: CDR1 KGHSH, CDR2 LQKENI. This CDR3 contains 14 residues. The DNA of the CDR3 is TGTGCCAGCTCAACCCCAGGTAACTCCTACGAGCAGTACTTC. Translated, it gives CASSTPGNSYEQYF.

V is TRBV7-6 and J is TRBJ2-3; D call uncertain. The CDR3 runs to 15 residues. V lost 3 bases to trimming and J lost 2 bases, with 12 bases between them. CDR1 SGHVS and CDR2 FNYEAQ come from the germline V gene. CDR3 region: CASSFIGSITDTQYF. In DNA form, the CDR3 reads TGTGCCAGCAGCTTCATCGGCAGTATCACAGATACGCAGTATTTT. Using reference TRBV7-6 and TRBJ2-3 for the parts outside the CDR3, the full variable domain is GAGVSQSPRYKVTKRGQDVALRCDPISGHVSLYWYRQALGQGPEFLTYFNYEAQQDKSGLPNDRFSAERPEGSISTLTIQRTEQRDSAMYRCASSFIGSITDTQYFGPGTRLTVL.

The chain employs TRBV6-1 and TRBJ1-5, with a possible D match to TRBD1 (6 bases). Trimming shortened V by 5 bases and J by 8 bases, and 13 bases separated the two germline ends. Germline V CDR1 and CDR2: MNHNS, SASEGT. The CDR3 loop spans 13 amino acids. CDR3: CASSRGQWEPQHF. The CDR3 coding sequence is TGTGCCAGCAGTCGGGGGCAGTGGGAGCCCCAGCATTTT.

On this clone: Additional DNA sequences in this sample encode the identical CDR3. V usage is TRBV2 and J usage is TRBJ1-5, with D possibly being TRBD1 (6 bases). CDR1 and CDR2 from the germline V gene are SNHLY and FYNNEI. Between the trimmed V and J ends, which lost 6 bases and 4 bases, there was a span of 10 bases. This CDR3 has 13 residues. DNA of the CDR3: TGTGCCAGCAGCGGGGGCAGGAATCAGCCCCAGCATTTT. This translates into CASSGGRNQPQHF.

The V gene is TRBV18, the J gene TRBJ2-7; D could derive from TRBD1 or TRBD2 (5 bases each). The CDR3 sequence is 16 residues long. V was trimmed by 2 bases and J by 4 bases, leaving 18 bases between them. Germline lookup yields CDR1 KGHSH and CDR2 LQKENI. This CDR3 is CASSPSISGTIYEQYF. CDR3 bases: TGTGCCAGCTCACCATCGATATCGGGGACCATATACGAGCAGTACTTC.

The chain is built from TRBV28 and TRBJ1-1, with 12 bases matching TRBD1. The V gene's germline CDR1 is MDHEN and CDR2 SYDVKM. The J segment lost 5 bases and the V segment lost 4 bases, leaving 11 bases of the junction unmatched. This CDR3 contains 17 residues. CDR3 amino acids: CASSSYSGTGGYTEAFF. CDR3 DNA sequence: TGTGCCAGCAGTTCCTACTCCGGGACAGGGGGCTATACTGAAGCTTTCTTT.

The CDR3, as DNA: TGTGCCAGCAGCTTAGGAGGGATTATAACCGGGGAGCTGTTTTTT. Its translation is CASSLGGIITGELFF. The V gene is TRBV7-2, the J gene TRBJ2-2, with D possibly TRBD2 on 5 matching bases. The V and J ends lost 1 base and 5 bases respectively, with 11 bases between them. The CDR3 is 15 amino acids. Per germline, CDR1 SGHTA and CDR2 FQGNSA.

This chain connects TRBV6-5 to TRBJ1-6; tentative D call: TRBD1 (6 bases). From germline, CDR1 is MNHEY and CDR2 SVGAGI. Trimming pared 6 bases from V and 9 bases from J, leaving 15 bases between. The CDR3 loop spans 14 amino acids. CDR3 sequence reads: CASSRGQQGSPLHF. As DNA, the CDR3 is TGTGCCAGCAGCCGAGGACAGCAAGGTTCACCCCTCCACTTT.

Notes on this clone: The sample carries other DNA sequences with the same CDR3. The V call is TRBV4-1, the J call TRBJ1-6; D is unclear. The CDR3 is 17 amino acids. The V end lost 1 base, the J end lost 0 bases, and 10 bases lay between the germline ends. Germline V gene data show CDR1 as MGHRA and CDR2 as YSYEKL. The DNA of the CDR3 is TGCGCCAGCAGCCAAGGGGGAGGAAGCTCCTATAATTCACCCCTCCACTTT. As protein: CASSQGGGSSYNSPLHF.

CDR3 in DNA: TGTGCCAGCAGCCCAGGCAGGGCAGATACGCAGTATTTT. This translates into CASSPGRADTQYF. The V and J genes are TRBV7-2 and TRBJ2-3, with a weak D call TRBD1 (5 bases). Germline V lookup: CDR1 SGHTA, CDR2 FQGNSA. The V gene lost 5 bases and the J gene lost 4 bases, with 10 bases spanning the gap. The CDR3 contains 13 residues.

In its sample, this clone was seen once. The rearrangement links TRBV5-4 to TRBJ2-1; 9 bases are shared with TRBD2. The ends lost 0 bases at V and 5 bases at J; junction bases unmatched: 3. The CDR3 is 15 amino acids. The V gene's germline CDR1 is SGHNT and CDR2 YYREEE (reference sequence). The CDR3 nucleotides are TGTGCCAGCAGCTTGGGGACTAGCGCCAACAATGAGCAGTTCTTC. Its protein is CASSLGTSANNEQFF.

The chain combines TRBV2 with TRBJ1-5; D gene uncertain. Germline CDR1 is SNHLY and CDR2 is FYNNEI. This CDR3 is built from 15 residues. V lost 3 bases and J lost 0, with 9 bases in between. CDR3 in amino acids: CASSDQSYSNQPQHF. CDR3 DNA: TGTGCCAGCAGTGATCAGTCTTATAGCAATCAGCCCCAGCATTTT.

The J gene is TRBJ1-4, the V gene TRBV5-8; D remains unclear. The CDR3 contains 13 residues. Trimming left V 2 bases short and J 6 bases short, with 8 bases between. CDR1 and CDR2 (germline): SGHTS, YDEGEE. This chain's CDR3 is CASSLLDHEKLFF. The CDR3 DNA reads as TGTGCCAGCAGCTTATTGGACCATGAAAAACTGTTTTTT.

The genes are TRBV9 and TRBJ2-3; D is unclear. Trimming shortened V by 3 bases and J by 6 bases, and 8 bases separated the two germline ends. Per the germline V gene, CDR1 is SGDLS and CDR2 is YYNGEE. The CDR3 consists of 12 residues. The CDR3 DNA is TGTGCCAGCAGCGCACAATTGGATACGCAGTATTTT. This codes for CASSAQLDTQYF.